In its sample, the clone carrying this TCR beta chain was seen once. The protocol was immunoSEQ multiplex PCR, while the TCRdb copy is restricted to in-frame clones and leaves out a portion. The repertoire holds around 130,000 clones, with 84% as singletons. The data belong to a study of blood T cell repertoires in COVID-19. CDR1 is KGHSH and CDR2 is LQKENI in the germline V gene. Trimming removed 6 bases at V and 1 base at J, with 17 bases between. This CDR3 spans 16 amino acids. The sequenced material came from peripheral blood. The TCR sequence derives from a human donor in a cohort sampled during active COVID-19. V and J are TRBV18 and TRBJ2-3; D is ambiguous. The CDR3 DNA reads TGTGCCAGCTCCCTCTCCCGTGGCTCAGGCACAGATACGCAGTATTTT. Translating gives CASSLSRGSGTDTQYF.